This TCR beta chain was sequenced during a study of blood T cells in healthy people across ages (dated by TCRdb to between 2014 and 2017). About the full investigation: In model experiments, roughly one uniquely barcoded TCR beta cDNA molecule per two T cells was captured by template switching. Age-related changes in TCR beta repertoire diversity were measured in the study by deep sequencing normalized with unique cDNA molecular identifiers. The donors were divided into four age groups: young (average about 15 years), middle-aged (roughly 40), aged (around 67) and long-lived (around 80). To avoid experimental bias, donors of different ages were spread randomly across the sequencing lanes. Two additional independent replicas of 1 million unique cDNA reads from the same blood draw were analyzed for two donors (one aged 18 to 30 and one aged 80 or older). Results and caveats for the whole study, not just this receptor: Conclusive comparison of naive and antigen-experienced compartments was prevented by the profiling of bulk unsorted PBMCs. The CMV infection status of donors was not known, potentially confounding age-related changes in expanded clonotypes. The percentage of naive T cells measured by flow cytometry correlated strongly with observed TCR beta diversity. Estimates of total diversity based on one million sequenced T cells were regarded as lower bounds and as underestimates. As age increased, observed TCR beta diversity per million T cells dropped in a roughly linear way, and a significant reduction was already evident by age 40. Compared with the aged group, the long-lived group had more naive CD4+ T cells, fewer expanded clones and increased TCR diversity, suggesting age selection.

Donors were 39 systemically healthy Caucasian individuals from Russia aged 6 to 90 years. Each donor gave about 11 milliliters of peripheral blood, drawn into EDTA-treated Vacutainer tubes. Ficoll-Paque density-gradient centrifugation was used to isolate PBMCs, with at least 7 million obtained per sample. Trizol reagent was used to extract total RNA from the PBMCs, yielding at least 6 micrograms per sample. The percentages of naive CD45RAhigh/CD27high T cells were determined by flow cytometry on a PBMC aliquot from every donor. Libraries came from 5' RACE. TCRdb records Illumina HiSeq 2500 as the sequencer. A second PCR of roughly 6 to 11 cycles was run with a J-beta primer mix and a sample-barcoded 5' primer. Each TCR beta cDNA molecule received a unique molecular identifier from a template-switch 5' adaptor carrying 12 random nucleotides. Each sample yielded at least 2.5 million CDR3-containing paired-end reads. The Mint cDNA synthesis kit, primed by a TRBC-specific oligonucleotide, was used to synthesize first-strand cDNA from all RNA. Following uracil-DNA glycosylase treatment, all cDNA underwent a first 18-cycle PCR with the universal primers M1SS and BC2_uni_R. Processing in the source paper ran as follows. Normalization of each sample was performed by random selection of 1 million high-quality reads, each carrying a distinct molecular identifier. Instead of being binned into consensus sequences, reads with shared molecular identifiers were discarded. CDR3 identification, clonotype clustering and error correction used MiTCR with a Q25 quality threshold and the strictest error-elimination algorithm. A nonparametric unseen species model with Euler transformation was used to estimate a lower bound on total TCR beta diversity. TCRdb reprocessing: public reads trimmed at Q25 with fastp, clones called with MiXCR, in-frame beta chains kept. One record per CDR3 amino acid sequence lists the most common genes and DNA. In this record, the V and J calls reflect TCRdb's handling and not the investigators' own analysis. The sample includes 1.6 million or so distinct CDR3 sequences, with around 35% observed a single time. The top ten constitute roughly 10% of the sample.

This clonotype was seen more than once but under ten times. Its cognate antigen has yet to be identified. There are no base qualities to consult, and no much larger clone falls within one base. V ends up 3 bases short and J 5 bases short, with an unmatched junction base count of 13. CDR1 and CDR2 are drawn from the germline V gene: MGHRA, YSYEKL. The CDR3 has 17 amino acids, counting the end cysteine and phenylalanine. Only the CDR3 region is kept as DNA, spanning 51 bases read in frame from base 1. The sequence links TRBV4-1 to TRBJ2-1; 7 bases in between match TRBD2. The sample comprised blood. This TCR came from a woman in her thirties in good health. The CDR3 protein is CASSHNWAERDHNEQFF. At the DNA level, the sequence is TGCGCCAGCAGCCATAATTGGGCCGAGCGGGACCACAATGAGCAGTTCTTC.